A single sample gave rise to the 14 T cell receptor beta chains below, sequenced in a study of blood T cell repertoires in COVID-19. Profiling relied on immunoSEQ multiplex PCR, and the TCRdb table lists in-frame clones only, not all of them. The sample holds some 66,000 clones; 88% are singletons and the top ten take less than 1.5%. The sample was peripheral blood. The receptor source for this set is a woman in her sixties or seventies with acute or convalescent COVID-19.

This chain uses TRBV5-8 with TRBJ1-5, with a tentative D call TRBD1 (5 bases). The CDR3 is made up of 14 amino acids. V gave up 1 base and J gave up 5 bases, with 10 bases separating them. CDR1 SGHTS and CDR2 YDEGEE come from the germline V gene. This CDR3 reads CASSLSLGDQPQHF. CDR3 nucleotides: TGTGCCAGCAGCTTGTCCTTAGGGGATCAGCCCCAGCATTTT.

The chain employs TRBV28 and TRBJ1-2, with 10 bases fitting TRBD1. From germline, CDR1 is MDHEN and CDR2 SYDVKM. The V gene end was trimmed by 6 bases and the J gene end by 4 bases; junction bases not matched to a gene: 14. This CDR3 has 17 residues. The CDR3 loop is CASSSDRGRETVYGYTF. CDR3 nucleotide sequence: TGTGCCAGCAGCTCCGACAGGGGGCGCGAAACTGTCTATGGCTACACCTTC.

This clone was counted between two and nine times. This sequence joins TRBV3-1 (or the pseudogene TRBV3-2) and TRBJ2-5, with TRBD1 as a possible D gene (6 bases). The V end was cut by 4 bases, the J end by 7 bases, with 13 bases between. Germline V gene data show CDR1 as LGHDT and CDR2 as YNNKEL (reference sequence). The CDR3 loop spans 13 amino acids. The CDR3 loop reads CASSLGQTGTQYF. CDR3 DNA sequence: TGTGCCAGCAGCCTGGGACAAACGGGGACCCAGTACTTC.

This clone was picked up one time. V is TRBV4-2 and J is TRBJ1-1, with 11 bases matching TRBD1. V trimming: 0 bases; J trimming: 5 bases; junction bases outside the gene matches: 14. The CDR3 sequence is 19 residues long. Germline assignment: CDR1 LGHNA and CDR2 YNFKEQ. The DNA of the CDR3 is TGTGCCAGCAGCCAAGAAAGTTTCAGGACAGGGGGCTTTAGGACTGAAGCTTTCTTT. Amino acids: CASSQESFRTGGFRTEAFF.

The chain joins TRBV7-7 to TRBJ1-1; 7 nucleotides agree with TRBD1. The V gene end was trimmed by 3 bases and the J gene end by 4 bases; junction bases not matched to a gene: 2. Germline V gene sequence: CDR1 SSHAT, CDR2 FNYEAQ (reference sequence). The CDR3 has 13 residues. The CDR3 DNA follows: TGTGCCAGCAGCTTGGACAGGACCACTGAAGCTTTCTTT. It is translated as CASSLDRTTEAFF.

The V and J genes are TRBV28 and TRBJ2-7; D might be TRBD1 (5 bases). The V and J ends lost 5 bases and 4 bases respectively, with 18 bases between them. The CDR3 covers 15 residues. Germline V gene sequence: CDR1 MDHEN, CDR2 SYDVKM. The CDR3 sequence: CASSTIFSGKYEQYV. For the CDR3, the DNA is TGTGCCAGCAGTACAATATTCTCAGGGAAATACGAGCAGTACGTC.

The chain uses TRBV6-2 or TRBV6-3 and TRBJ1-1; a weak D match, TRBD1 (5 bases). Germline CDR1 reads MNHEY; CDR2 reads SVGEGT. There are 13 residues in the CDR3. The ends were cut back, 2 bases at V and 3 bases at J, with 7 bases in the middle. The CDR3 here is CASSYQGYTEAFF. CDR3 in DNA: TGTGCCAGCAGTTACCAGGGTTACACTGAAGCTTTCTTT.

A word on this clone: This sample also contains other DNA sequences that code for the same CDR3. The rearrangement joins TRBV19 to TRBJ1-5; maybe TRBD1 (5 bases). Germline assignment: CDR1 LNHDA and CDR2 SQIVND (reference sequence). The V end was cut by 2 bases, the J end by 6 bases, with 8 bases between. CDR3 length equals 13 residues. The CDR3 bases are TGTGCCAGTAGTATACAGGGAGGTCAGCCCCAGCATTTT. It translates to CASSIQGGQPQHF.

The chain combines TRBV6-5 with TRBJ1-2; D gene unclear. Per the germline V gene, CDR1 is MNHEY and CDR2 is SVGAGI. The CDR3 runs to 15 residues. The V end was cut by 6 bases, the J end by 6 bases, with 20 bases between. In DNA form, the CDR3 reads TGTGCCAGCAGAAAAGCACTGCCCCGAGGAGATGGCTACACCTTC. This encodes CASRKALPRGDGYTF.

This clone was seen only once. V is TRBV27 and J is TRBJ1-2; maybe TRBD1 (5 bases). V was cut by 6 bases and J by 3 bases, with 17 bases left in between. Germline CDR1 and CDR2: MNHEY and SMNVEV (reference sequence). CDR3 length: 15 amino acids. The chain's CDR3 is CASSTARGADYGYTF. In nucleotides, the CDR3 is TGTGCCAGCAGCACGGCACGTGGGGCCGACTATGGCTACACCTTC.

Worth noting for this clone: This CDR3 is also generated by other DNA sequences in the sample. The rearrangement joins TRBV2 to TRBJ2-7, with TRBD1 as a possible D gene (6 bases). The CDR3 has 13 amino acids. Germline V gene data show CDR1 as SNHLY and CDR2 as FYNNEI. V lost 5 bases and J 3 bases, leaving 11 bases between the germline ends. The chain's CDR3 is CASSRDTSYEQYV. The CDR3 DNA reads TGTGCCAGCAGTAGGGACACCAGCTACGAGCAGTACGTC.

This clone was recorded only once. This chain joins TRBV7-2 and TRBJ2-7; D uncertain. V shed 5 bases and J shed 1 base, with 12 bases lying between them. CDR1 SGHTA and CDR2 FQGNSA come from the germline V gene. CDR3 length equals 14 residues. The DNA of the CDR3 is TGTGCCAGCAGCCCACTGAGTCTGTCCTACGAGCAGTACGTC. Translation gives CASSPLSLSYEQYV.

This chain uses TRBV19 with TRBJ1-3; D may be TRBD1 (5 bases). The CDR3 loop spans 17 amino acids. Looked up from germline, CDR1 is LNHDA and CDR2 is SQIVND (reference sequence). V shed 7 bases and J shed 2 bases, with 21 bases lying between them. This CDR3 is CASKIKGHMATGNTIYF. Here the CDR3 DNA reads TGTGCCAGTAAAATCAAGGGGCATATGGCGACTGGAAACACCATATATTTT.

This clone was recorded once. The V gene is TRBV6-1, the J gene TRBJ1-2; D might be TRBD1 (5 bases). Trimming stripped 3 bases from V and 5 bases from J, with 7 bases between. Germline V gene sequence: CDR1 MNHNS, CDR2 SASEGT. The CDR3 spans 12 residues. Written as DNA, the CDR3 is TGTGCCAGCAGTGAGGGGACTTATGGCTACACCTTC. This encodes CASSEGTYGYTF.